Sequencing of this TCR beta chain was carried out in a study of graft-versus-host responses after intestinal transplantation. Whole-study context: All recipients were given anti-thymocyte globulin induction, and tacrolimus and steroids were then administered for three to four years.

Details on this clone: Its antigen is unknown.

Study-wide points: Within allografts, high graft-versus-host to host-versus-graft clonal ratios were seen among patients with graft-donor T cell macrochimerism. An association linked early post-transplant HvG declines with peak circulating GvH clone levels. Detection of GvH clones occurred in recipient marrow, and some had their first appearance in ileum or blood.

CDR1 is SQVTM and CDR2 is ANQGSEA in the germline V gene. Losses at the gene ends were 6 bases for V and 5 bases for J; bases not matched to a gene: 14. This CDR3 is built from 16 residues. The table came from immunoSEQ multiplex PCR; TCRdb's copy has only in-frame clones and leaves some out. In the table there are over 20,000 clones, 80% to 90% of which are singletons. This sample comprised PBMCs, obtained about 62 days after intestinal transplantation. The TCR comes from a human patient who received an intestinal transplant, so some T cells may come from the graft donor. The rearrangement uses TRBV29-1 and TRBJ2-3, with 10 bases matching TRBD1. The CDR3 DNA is TGCAGCGTCTACCGTCCGGGACAGGGGCATCGAGATACGCAGTATTTT. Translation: CSVYRPGQGHRDTQYF.